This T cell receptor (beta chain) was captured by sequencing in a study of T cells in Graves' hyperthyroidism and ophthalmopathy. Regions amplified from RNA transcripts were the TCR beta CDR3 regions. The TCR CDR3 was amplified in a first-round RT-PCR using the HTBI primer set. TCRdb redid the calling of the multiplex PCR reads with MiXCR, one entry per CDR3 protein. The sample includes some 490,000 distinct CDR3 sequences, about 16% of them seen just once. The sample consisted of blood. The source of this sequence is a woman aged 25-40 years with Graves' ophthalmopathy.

CDR3 DNA sequence: TGTGCCAGCAGCACAGGGACAGGGGTGGGGCAGTTCTTC. Translation gives CASSTGTGVGQFF. This chain joins TRBV5-6 and TRBJ2-1; 10 bases match TRBD1. The CDR3 is 13 residues long. Germline V gives CDR1 SGHDT, CDR2 YYEEEE. The V and J ends lost 4 bases and 12 bases, in that order; junction bases with no gene match: 7.